This T cell receptor (beta chain) is drawn from a study of blood T cell repertoires in COVID-19 (dated by TCRdb to the early 2020s). With respect to the entire study: Samples covering the acute and convalescent phases of COVID-19 were provided by collaborators in the United States, Italy and Spain. The material from the prospective study consisted of cDNA or gDNA derived from T cells, B-cell-depleted T cells, or PBMCs. Deeply sampled blood TCRbeta repertoires from subjects exposed to, actively infected with, or recovered from COVID-19 were included in the dataset. The repertoires were made available in a free public database intended to serve as a resource for research on the immune response to SARS-CoV-2. The samples were drawn from the first 160 participants of the ongoing ImmuneRACE study and from about 1,200 subjects provided by 6 global collaborators. A de-identified subject ID, COVID-19 status, age in years and sex were almost always included in the sample metadata. HLA class I and class II types, where available, came from metadata supplied by the sample provider rather than from assay-based typing. Study-wide conclusions, independent of this receptor: Clinical and demographic metadata were provided uncurated, with the amount varying by source and participant.

V is pared back by 7 bases and J by 1 base, with 10 bases lying between the germline termini. Reading the germline V gene gives CDR1 MNHEY and CDR2 SVGAGI. The CDR3 contains 13 residues, cysteine and phenylalanine counted. The CDR3 DNA has 39 bases and is translated from base 1. Comment on this clone: The antigen this receptor binds is unknown. Nothing much larger sits one base from this clone, and base qualities are not available.

The immunoSEQ Assay, a bias-controlled multiplex PCR, was used to amplify TCRbeta CDR3 regions from genomic DNA. Concerning the study's data processing: The number of nucleated cells in each sample was estimated by amplification of reference gene primers within the assay. To quantify the absolute abundance of each unique TCRbeta CDR3 rearrangement, sequence reads were collapsed and filtered. Productive Simpson clonality was computed per sample as the square root of Simpson's diversity index over productive rearrangements. TCRdb carries this immuneACCESS record with in-frame sequences only. Its versions omit some clonotypes, under half of them owing to an unresolved V gene in the studies checked, with the rest unexplained. That table gives V, J and clone size, and the DNA gave D and trimming. This sample is represented by 250,000 or so clones; about 83% of them were singletons. The ten biggest clones cover approximately 2.1% of the sample.

Participants in the prospective study were aged roughly 18 to 100 years, lived in 24 United States geographic areas, and enrolled through a virtual design. To assign participants to cohorts, the prospective study relied on clinical history that participants themselves reported in a screening survey and a study questionnaire. ImmuneRACE Cohort 3 recovered participants were defined by two consecutive negative NP/OP PCR tests, healthcare professional clearance, or symptom resolution. Mobile phlebotomists in the prospective study collected whole blood, serum and a nasopharyngeal or oropharyngeal swab from every participant. Prospective study participants could optionally give additional blood draws and questionnaires over a roughly 2-month period. Before DNA extraction, prospective study blood samples were shipped either frozen or at room temperature.

The clonotype comes from a woman aged 50 to 65 who had recovered from COVID-19. Material: PBMCs or T cells enriched from blood (not recorded which). The chain employs TRBV6-5 and TRBJ1-1, with a weak D call of TRBD1 (5 bases match). The bases read TGTGCCAGCAATGCGGGGCCGAACACTGAAGCTTTCTTT. It is translated as CASNAGPNTEAFF.